A single sample is the source of the 13 T cell receptor beta chains below, sequenced in a study of PD-1 blockade in classical Hodgkin lymphoma. Method: immunoSEQ multiplex PCR; TCRdb's copy keeps in-frame clones and lacks some. The sample yields 90,000 to 100,000 clones, 80% to 90% seen once. All patients relapsed after autologous stem cell transplantation, and brentuximab vedotin exposure varied. The sample was peripheral blood mononuclear cells (PBMCs), taken before the second cycle of nivolumab. All receptors derive from a human donor with classical Hodgkin lymphoma.

V and J are TRBV7-2 and TRBJ2-5; TRBD1 matches 12 bases. After removal of 5 bases from V and 5 bases from J, the junction contained 15 bases not matched to a gene. The CDR3 has 18 residues. Germline CDR1 is SGHTA and CDR2 is FQGNSA. The CDR3 here is CASSARRFRDRGRETQYF. The CDR3 DNA reads as TGTGCCAGCAGCGCAAGACGGTTCCGGGACAGGGGGCGCGAGACCCAGTACTTC.

The rearrangement joins TRBV5-1 to TRBJ2-5; a possible D gene is TRBD2 (5 bases). CDR3 size: 14 residues. CDR1 and CDR2 (germline): SGHRS, YFSETQ. Trimming removed 2 bases from V and 2 bases from J, with 10 bases in between. The CDR3 is CASSFSGIQETQYF. Written as DNA, the CDR3 is TGCGCCAGCAGCTTTTCCGGGATTCAAGAGACCCAGTACTTC.

J is TRBJ2-7 and V is TRBV30; TRBD2 matches at 14 bases. With 3 bases clipped from V and 1 base from J, the junction kept 8 bases outside the gene matches. The germline gives CDR1 GTSNPN, CDR2 SVGIG (reference sequence). The CDR3 has 17 residues. For the CDR3, the DNA is TGTGCCTGGAGGAATACCGGGACTAGCGGGGGTTCCTACGAGCAGTACTTC. Its translation is CAWRNTGTSGGSYEQYF.

This chain connects TRBV5-6 to TRBJ2-7; 7 bases are shared with TRBD1. CDR1 is SGHDT and CDR2 is YYEEEE in the germline V gene. V was pared by 4 bases and J by 5 bases, with 6 bases of the junction left unmatched. CDR3 length: 13 residues. The CDR3 region is CASSTRTGHEQYF. The CDR3 nucleotides are TGTGCCAGCAGCACAAGGACAGGTCACGAGCAGTACTTC. Filled out from reference TRBV5-6 and TRBJ2-7, the complete variable domain reads DAGVTQSPTHLIKTRGQQVTLRCSPKSGHDTVSWYQQALGQGPQFIFQYYEEEERQRGNFPDRFSGHQFPNYSSELNVNALLLGDSALYLCASSTRTGHEQYFGPGTRLTVT.

This clone was seen a single time. The chain recombines TRBV10-3 with TRBJ2-7; D unclear. Germline values: CDR1 ENHRY, CDR2 SYGVKD. Trimming left V 0 bases short and J 6 bases short, with 12 bases between. CDR3 length: 14 amino acids. This chain's CDR3 is CAISESSTVVEQYF. As DNA, the CDR3 is TGTGCCATCAGTGAGTCCAGTACTGTCGTCGAGCAGTACTTC.

The J gene is TRBJ1-1, the V gene TRBV29-1; D gene unclear. V was clipped by 2 bases and J by 0 bases, with 7 bases between them. Looked up from germline, CDR1 is SQVTM and CDR2 is ANQGSEA. This CDR3 has 13 amino acids. The CDR3 spells CSVEWRLNTEAFF. The CDR3 nucleotides read TGCAGCGTTGAATGGCGTCTGAACACTGAAGCTTTCTTT.

The sample holds a few counts of this clone. The chain is built from TRBV5-1 and TRBJ2-7; 10 bases are a match to TRBD1. Germline-derived CDR1 and CDR2 are SGHRS and YFSETQ. This CDR3 is 16 amino acids long. Trimming cost V 2 bases and J 2 bases; bases outside gene matches: 7. The CDR3 DNA follows: TGCGCCAGCAGCTTTCGGACAGGGGGTCACACCTACGAGCAGTACTTC. It is translated as CASSFRTGGHTYEQYF.

The chain has TRBV2 and TRBJ2-1; 10 bases match TRBD2. The CDR3 is made up of 15 amino acids. The germline V gene has CDR1 SNHLY and CDR2 FYNNEI. J lost 9 bases, V lost 7 bases, and 12 bases had no gene match. CDR3 residues: CASNEAGGPTGEQFF. The CDR3 coding sequence is TGTGCCAGCAACGAAGCGGGGGGGCCTACAGGTGAGCAGTTCTTC. Complete variable domain (other parts from reference TRBV2 and TRBJ2-1): EPEVTQTPSHQVTQMGQEVILRCVPISNHLYFYWYRQILGQKVEFLVSFYNNEISEKSEIFDDQFSVERPDGSNFTLKIRSTKLEDSAMYFCASNEAGGPTGEQFFGPGTRLTVL.

The rearrangement links TRBV29-1 to TRBJ2-1, with 14 bases matching TRBD2. This CDR3 spans 15 amino acids. Germline lookup yields CDR1 SQVTM and CDR2 ANQGSEA. V gave up 7 bases and J gave up 9 bases; unmatched junction bases: 11. CDR3 DNA sequence: TGCAGCGGGCGTCAGGGACTAGCGGGAGTTGGTGAGCAGTTCTTC. The encoded protein is CSGRQGLAGVGEQFF.

The chain carries TRBV28 and TRBJ2-3; the match to TRBD2 covers 11 bases. The CDR3 spans 16 residues. The junction had 7 bases not matched to a gene; V was cut back by 6 bases and J by 2 bases. Per germline, CDR1 MDHEN and CDR2 SYDVKM. The CDR3 sequence is CASRIGTSGPTDTQYF. Written as DNA, the CDR3 is TGTGCCAGCAGAATCGGGACTAGCGGACCCACAGATACGCAGTATTTT. Looking up the rest from reference TRBV28 and TRBJ2-3 gives the full variable domain: DVKVTQSSRYLVKRTGEKVFLECVQDMDHENMFWYRQDPGLGLRLIYFSYDVKMKEKGDIPEGYSVSREKKERFSLILESASTNQTSMYLCASRIGTSGPTDTQYFGPGTRLTVL.

The CDR3 coding sequence is TGTGCCAGCAGCCAAACTAACAGGGGAGGCGGAAACACCATATATTTT. Its protein product is CASSQTNRGGGNTIYF. This chain joins TRBV4-2 and TRBJ1-3; 7 nucleotides align to TRBD1. Unmatched junction bases numbered 8, after V lost 2 bases and J lost 4 bases. Germline V CDR1 and CDR2: LGHNA, YNFKEQ. The CDR3 spans 16 residues.

This sequence joins TRBV19 and TRBJ1-2; D is possibly TRBD1 (5 bases). V lost 3 bases, J lost 5 bases, and 13 bases lay in between. In germline, CDR1 is LNHDA, CDR2 SQIVND (reference sequence). This CDR3 comprises 14 residues. CDR3 coding DNA: TGTGCCAGTAGTATCAGCGACAGTGGGTATGGCTACACCTTC. Amino acid sequence: CASSISDSGYGYTF.

V and J are TRBV19 and TRBJ2-7, with D perhaps TRBD2 (6 bases). V lost 2 bases and J 6 bases, leaving 11 bases between the germline ends. Germline assignment: CDR1 LNHDA and CDR2 SQIVND (reference sequence). The CDR3 covers 13 residues. The DNA of the CDR3 is TGTGCCAGTAGTATAACCGCGGGACTCGAGCAGTACTTC. It specifies CASSITAGLEQYF.